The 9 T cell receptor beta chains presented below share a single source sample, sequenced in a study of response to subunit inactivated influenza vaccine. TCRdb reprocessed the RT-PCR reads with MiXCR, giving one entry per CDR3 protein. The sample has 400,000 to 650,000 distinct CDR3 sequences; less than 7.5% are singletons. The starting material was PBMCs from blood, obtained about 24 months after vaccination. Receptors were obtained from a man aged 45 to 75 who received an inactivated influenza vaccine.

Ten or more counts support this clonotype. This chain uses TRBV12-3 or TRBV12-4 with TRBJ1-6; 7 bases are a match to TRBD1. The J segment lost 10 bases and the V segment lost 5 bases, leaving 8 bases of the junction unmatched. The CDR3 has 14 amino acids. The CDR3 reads CASSPRQGSSPLHF. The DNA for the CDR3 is TGTGCCAGCAGTCCCCGACAGGGTAGCTCACCCCTCCACTTT.

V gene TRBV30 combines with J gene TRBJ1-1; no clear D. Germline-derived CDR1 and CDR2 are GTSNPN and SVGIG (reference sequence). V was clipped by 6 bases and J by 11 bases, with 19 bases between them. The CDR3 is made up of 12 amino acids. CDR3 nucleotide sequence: TGTGCCTGCGGGCCCATTGGTACAGCGGCTTTCTTT. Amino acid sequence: CACGPIGTAAFF.

In DNA, the CDR3 is TGTGCCAGCAGTATAACCGGTCCGTTATTGGGTGAGCAGTTCTTC. Its translation: CASSITGPLLGEQFF. J is TRBJ2-1 and V is TRBV7-2; no definite D call. Germline loops: CDR1 SGHTA, CDR2 FQGNSA. The CDR3 has 15 residues. V shed 6 bases and J shed 9 bases, with 21 bases lying between them.

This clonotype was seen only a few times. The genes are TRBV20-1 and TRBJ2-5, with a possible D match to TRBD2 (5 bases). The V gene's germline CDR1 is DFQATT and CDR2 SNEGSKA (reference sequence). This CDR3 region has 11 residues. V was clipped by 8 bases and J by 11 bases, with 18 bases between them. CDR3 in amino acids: CSCGPVALQYF. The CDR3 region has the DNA TGCAGTTGCGGCCCCGTAGCGTTACAGTACTTC.

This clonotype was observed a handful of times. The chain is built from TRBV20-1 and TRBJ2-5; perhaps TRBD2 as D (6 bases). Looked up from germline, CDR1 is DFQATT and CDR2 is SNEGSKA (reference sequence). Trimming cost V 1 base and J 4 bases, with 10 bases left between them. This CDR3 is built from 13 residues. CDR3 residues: CSARASGVETQYF. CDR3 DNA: TGCAGTGCTAGAGCGTCGGGAGTAGAGACCCAGTACTTC.

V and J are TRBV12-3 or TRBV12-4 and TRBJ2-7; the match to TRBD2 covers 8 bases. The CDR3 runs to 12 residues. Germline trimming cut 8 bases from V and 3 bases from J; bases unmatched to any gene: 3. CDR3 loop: CASQRESYEQYF. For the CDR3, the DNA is TGTGCCAGCCAGCGGGAGAGCTACGAGCAGTACTTC.

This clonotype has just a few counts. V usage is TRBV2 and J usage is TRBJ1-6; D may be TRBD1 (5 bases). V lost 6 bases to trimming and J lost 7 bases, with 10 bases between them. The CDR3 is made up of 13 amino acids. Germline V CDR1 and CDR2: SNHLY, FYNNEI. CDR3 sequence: CASRGTRNSPLHF. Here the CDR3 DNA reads TGTGCCAGCAGGGGGACGCGCAATTCACCCCTCCACTTT.

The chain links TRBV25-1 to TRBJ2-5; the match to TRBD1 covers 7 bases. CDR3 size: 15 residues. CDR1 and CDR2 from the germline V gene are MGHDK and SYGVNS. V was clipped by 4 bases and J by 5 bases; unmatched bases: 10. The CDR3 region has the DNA TGTGCCAGCAGTGCCGGGACAGCTCCCTCGGAGACCCAGTACTTC. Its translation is CASSAGTAPSETQYF.

The CDR3 nucleotides read TGTGCCAGCTCACCAGCTCTCCTAGCGGGAGGAGAGACCCAGTACTTC. It is translated as CASSPALLAGGETQYF. The V gene is TRBV18, the J gene TRBJ2-5; 11 nucleotides align to TRBD2. J lost 4 bases, V lost 2 bases, and 6 bases had no gene match. Per germline, CDR1 KGHSH and CDR2 LQKENI. The length of the CDR3 is 16 residues.